A single sample gave rise to the 22 T cell receptor beta chains below, sequenced in a study of cytomegalovirus exposure and HLA in healthy donors. Vbeta (60) and Jbeta (13) primers were used in the PCR. The repertoire was sequenced with immunoSEQ multiplex PCR; TCRdb's copy has only in-frame clones and lacks some. This repertoire comprises about 200,000 clones; its ten largest clones make up roughly 1.1%. The sample taken for sequencing was PBMCs. These TCRs come from a girl aged 2-10 years in good health and CMV-seropositive.

The gene calls are TRBV29-1 and TRBJ2-7; TRBD1 aligns across 7 bases. The CDR3 has 17 amino acids. Germline loops: CDR1 SQVTM, CDR2 ANQGSEA. V was pared by 3 bases and J by 1 base, with 15 bases of the junction left unmatched. The CDR3 DNA reads TGCAGCGTTGAGGTTAGGACAGGAGCACGATCATCCTACGAGCAGTACTTC. Protein sequence: CSVEVRTGARSSYEQYF.

The CDR3 loop is CASSVVDRAYGYTF. The CDR3 DNA is TGTGCCAGCAGCGTAGTGGACAGGGCCTATGGCTACACCTTC. J is TRBJ1-2 and V is TRBV9, with 8 bases lining up with TRBD1. The CDR3 runs to 14 residues. Germline-derived CDR1 and CDR2 are SGDLS and YYNGEE. V was pared by 0 bases and J by 4 bases, with 2 bases of the junction left unmatched.

The CDR3 loop is CASSIRGLAGGDTQYF. The CDR3 region has the DNA TGTGCCAGCAGCATCAGGGGACTAGCGGGAGGAGATACGCAGTATTTT. The chain employs TRBV7-2 and TRBJ2-3; 15 nucleotides agree with TRBD2. V shed 5 bases and J 5 bases; nucleotides not matched to a gene: 5. The germline CDR1 and CDR2 sequences are SGHTA and FQGNSA. There are 16 residues in the CDR3. The whole variable domain, filled in from reference TRBV7-2 and TRBJ2-3, reads GAGVSQSPSNKVTEKGKDVELRCDPISGHTALYWYRQSLGQGLEFLIYFQGNSAPDKSGLPSDRFSAERTGGSVSTLTIQRTQQEDSAVYLCASSIRGLAGGDTQYFGPGTRLTVL.

V and J are TRBV27 and TRBJ2-1; possible D gene TRBD1, 6 bases. This CDR3 is 14 amino acids long. Germline CDR1 reads MNHEY; CDR2 reads SMNVEV (reference sequence). Trimming left V 5 bases short and J 9 bases short, with 17 bases between. CDR3 bases: TGTGCCAGCAGTCCCCACAGGGCGGATCGTGAGCAGTTCTTC. Its protein product is CASSPHRADREQFF.

V usage is TRBV7-8 and J usage is TRBJ2-3; 7 nucleotides match TRBD2. Trimming removed 1 base from V and 4 bases from J; junction bases left unmatched: 5. This CDR3 is 15 amino acids long. Germline V lookup: CDR1 SGHVS, CDR2 FQNEAQ. CDR3 amino acids: CASSLVAGAADTQYF. In DNA, the CDR3 is TGTGCCAGCAGCTTAGTCGCGGGAGCCGCAGATACGCAGTATTTT. Together with reference TRBV7-8 and TRBJ2-3, the CDR3 gives the full variable domain: GAGVSQSPRYKVAKRGQDVALRCDPISGHVSLFWYQQALGQGPEFLTYFQNEAQLDKSGLPSDRFFAERPEGSVSTLKIQRTQQEDSAVYLCASSLVAGAADTQYFGPGTRLTVL.

The J gene is TRBJ1-5, the V gene TRBV5-1; maybe TRBD1 (6 bases). V was shortened by 0 bases and J by 7 bases, with 14 bases between the two germline ends. Germline-derived CDR1 and CDR2 are SGHRS and YFSETQ. CDR3 size: 15 residues. The CDR3 bases are TGCGCCAGCAGCTTGGGAGACACTAGGGGGCAGCCCCAGCATTTT. Translating gives CASSLGDTRGQPQHF.

V and J are TRBV10-3 and TRBJ1-1, with D unresolved. This CDR3 is built from 12 residues. Trimming removed 1 base from V and 6 bases from J, with 6 bases in between. Germline V lookup: CDR1 ENHRY, CDR2 SYGVKD. The CDR3 spells CAISEFGPEAFF. Here the CDR3 DNA reads TGTGCCATCAGTGAGTTTGGCCCTGAAGCTTTCTTT.

The V call is TRBV6-5, the J call TRBJ2-7; 7 positions match TRBD1. The V and J ends lost 6 bases and 0 bases, in that order; junction bases with no gene match: 8. The CDR3 consists of 15 residues. CDR1 MNHEY and CDR2 SVGAGI come from the germline V gene. CDR3 sequence: CASRATGAISYEQYF. CDR3 coding DNA: TGTGCCAGCAGAGCTACAGGGGCCATCTCCTACGAGCAGTACTTC.

V gene TRBV29-1 combines with J gene TRBJ1-1; D is unclear. The CDR3 is 15 amino acids. Germline assignment: CDR1 SQVTM and CDR2 ANQGSEA. V lost 0 bases and J lost 1, with 12 bases in between. CDR3 in amino acids: CSVEDSRLSNTEAFF. CDR3 coding DNA: TGCAGCGTTGAAGATTCGAGGCTCTCGAACACTGAAGCTTTCTTT.

The chain couples TRBV7-3 to TRBJ2-2, with TRBD1 identical over 7 bases. Germline V gene lookup returns CDR1 SGHTA and CDR2 FQGTGA. The CDR3 is made up of 14 amino acids. Losses at the gene ends were 0 bases for V and 7 bases for J; bases not matched to a gene: 2. The CDR3 region is CASSLTRGLGELFF. As DNA, the CDR3 is TGTGCCAGCAGCTTAACTAGGGGGCTCGGGGAGCTGTTTTTT.

The J gene is TRBJ2-5, the V gene TRBV5-5; a weak D match, TRBD1 (6 bases). Trimming cost V 2 bases and J 1 base, with 21 bases left between them. The length of the CDR3 is 18 residues. CDR1 is SGHKS and CDR2 is YYEKEE in the germline V gene (reference sequence). The CDR3 DNA follows: TGTGCCAGCAGCTTTGGGGGCTTATCTCCTCGAATCCAAGAGACCCAGTACTTC. It specifies CASSFGGLSPRIQETQYF.

CDR3 coding DNA: TGTGCCAGCAGTTACTCGGGGGGATCCCAAGAGACCCAGTACTTC. Translated, it gives CASSYSGGSQETQYF. The V call is TRBV6-5, the J call TRBJ2-5; D perhaps matches TRBD2 (6 bases). Germline CDR1 is MNHEY and CDR2 is SVGAGI. Between the trimmed V and J ends, which lost 0 bases and 1 base, there was a span of 9 bases. The CDR3 has 15 amino acids.

The V gene is TRBV28, the J gene TRBJ1-1, with D uncertain. V lost 5 bases, J lost 0 bases, and 16 bases lay in between. Germline V gene data show CDR1 as MDHEN and CDR2 as SYDVKM. This CDR3 comprises 16 residues. The CDR3 region is CASSPPLSMMNTEAFF. CDR3 DNA: TGTGCCAGCAGTCCTCCCCTCAGTATGATGAACACTGAAGCTTTCTTT.

V gene TRBV10-3 combines with J gene TRBJ2-7; 10 bases map to TRBD1. The germline V gene encodes CDR1 ENHRY and CDR2 SYGVKD. V dropped 2 bases and J dropped 3; count of bases not matched to a gene: 7. CDR3 length: 16 amino acids. The CDR3 protein is CAISELRDRGNYEQYF. CDR3 coding DNA: TGTGCCATCAGTGAGCTAAGGGACAGGGGTAACTACGAGCAGTACTTC.

This chain joins TRBV5-6 and TRBJ1-5; D gene uncertain. V shed 4 bases and J shed 4 bases, with 12 bases lying between them. The germline gives CDR1 SGHDT, CDR2 YYEEEE. The CDR3 spans 14 residues. CDR3 residues: CASSQFERNQPQHF. In nucleotides, the CDR3 is TGTGCCAGCAGCCAATTTGAACGGAATCAGCCCCAGCATTTT. Based on the CDR3 plus reference TRBV5-6 and TRBJ1-5, the full variable domain is DAGVTQSPTHLIKTRGQQVTLRCSPKSGHDTVSWYQQALGQGPQFIFQYYEEEERQRGNFPDRFSGHQFPNYSSELNVNALLLGDSALYLCASSQFERNQPQHFGDGTRLSIL.

The rearrangement joins TRBV5-1 to TRBJ2-3; 8 nucleotides line up with TRBD2. The germline V gene has CDR1 SGHRS and CDR2 YFSETQ. Trimming at V came to 1 base and at J to 5 bases, leaving 3 bases not matched to a gene. CDR3 length: 14 amino acids. This CDR3 is CASSLHLAGDTQYF. The CDR3 coding sequence is TGCGCCAGCAGCTTGCATCTAGCGGGAGATACGCAGTATTTT.

The rearrangement uses TRBV5-1 and TRBJ2-2; 9 bases map to TRBD2. This CDR3 has 15 amino acids. Germline trimming cut 5 bases from V and 3 bases from J; bases unmatched to any gene: 5. CDR1 and CDR2 from the germline V gene are SGHRS and YFSETQ. DNA for the CDR3: TGCGCCAGCAGTGTGCGGGAGGGGTACACCGGGGAGCTGTTTTTT. Translating gives CASSVREGYTGELFF.

This rearrangement joins TRBV5-4 to TRBJ2-7; TRBD1 might be the D (5 bases). With 4 bases removed from V and 1 base from J, the gap between germline ends came to 15 bases. This CDR3 is 15 amino acids long. Germline lookup yields CDR1 SGHNT and CDR2 YYREEE (reference sequence). The CDR3 DNA reads as TGTGCCAGCAGCGCGACGACAGTCCGTTCCTACGAGCAGTACTTC. Translating gives CASSATTVRSYEQYF. The full variable domain, with the rest looked up from reference TRBV5-4 and TRBJ2-7, is ETGVTQSPTHLIKTRGQQVTLRCSSQSGHNTVSWYQQALGQGPQFIFQYYREEENGRGNFPPRFSGLQFPNYSSELNVNALELDDSALYLCASSATTVRSYEQYFGPGTRLTVT.

The chain is built from TRBV2 and TRBJ2-7; a weak D match, TRBD2 (6 bases). The germline V and J ends were trimmed by 6 bases and 5 bases, with 14 bases remaining between them. The CDR3 loop spans 13 amino acids. CDR1 SNHLY and CDR2 FYNNEI come from the germline V gene. CDR3 amino acids: CASRLGTYDEQYF. The CDR3 nucleotides are TGTGCCAGCAGGCTTGGGACTTACGACGAGCAGTACTTC.

The chain recombines TRBV7-2 with TRBJ2-7; 9 nucleotides match TRBD2. The germline V gene has CDR1 SGHTA and CDR2 FQGNSA. V lost 3 bases to trimming and J lost 1 base; unmatched junction nucleotides: 4. CDR3 length: 15 residues. CDR3 nucleotide sequence: TGTGCCAGCAGCTTGACTAGCGGCATTTCCTACGAGCAGTACTTC. As protein: CASSLTSGISYEQYF.

J is TRBJ1-5 and V is TRBV28; 9 positions match TRBD1. Germline V gives CDR1 MDHEN, CDR2 SYDVKM. CDR3 length: 12 amino acids. The junction had 2 bases not matched to a gene; V was cut back by 8 bases and J by 6 bases. In nucleotides, the CDR3 is TGTGCCAGCGGGACAGGGAGTCAGCCCCAGCATTTT. Translated: CASGTGSQPQHF.

The V call is TRBV6-5, the J call TRBJ2-7, with D possibly matching TRBD2 (5 bases). The V end lost 6 bases, the J end lost 7 bases, and 16 bases lay between the germline ends. The CDR3 totals 13 residues. Germline CDR1 MNHEY, CDR2 SVGAGI. This chain's CDR3 is CASRDWDTREQYF. DNA for the CDR3: TGTGCCAGCAGGGACTGGGATACGAGGGAGCAGTACTTC.